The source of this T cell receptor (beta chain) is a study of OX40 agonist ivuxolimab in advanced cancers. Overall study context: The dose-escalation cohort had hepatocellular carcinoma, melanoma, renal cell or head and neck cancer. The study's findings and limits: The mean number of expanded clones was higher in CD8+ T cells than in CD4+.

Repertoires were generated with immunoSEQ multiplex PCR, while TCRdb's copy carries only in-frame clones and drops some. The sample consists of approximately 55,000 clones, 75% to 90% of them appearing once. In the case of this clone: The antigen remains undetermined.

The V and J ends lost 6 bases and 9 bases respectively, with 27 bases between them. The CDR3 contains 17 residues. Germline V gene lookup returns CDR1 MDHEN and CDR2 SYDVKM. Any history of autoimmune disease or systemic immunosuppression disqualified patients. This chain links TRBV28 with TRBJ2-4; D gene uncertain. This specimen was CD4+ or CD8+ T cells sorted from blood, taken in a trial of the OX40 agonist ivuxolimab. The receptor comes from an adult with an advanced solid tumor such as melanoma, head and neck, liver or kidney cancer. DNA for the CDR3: TGTGCCAGCAGCTCTCTGTTTGGGCCCATACAAAAAGGCATTCAGTACTTC. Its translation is CASSSLFGPIQKGIQYF. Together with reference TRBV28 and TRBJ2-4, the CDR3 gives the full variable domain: DVKVTQSSRYLVKRTGEKVFLECVQDMDHENMFWYRQDPGLGLRLIYFSYDVKMKEKGDIPEGYSVSREKKERFSLILESASTNQTSMYLCASSSLFGPIQKGIQYFGAGTRLSVL.